The rows below give T cell receptor beta chains drawn from one sample of a study of blood T cell repertoires in COVID-19. Libraries were prepared by immunoSEQ multiplex PCR; TCRdb keeps only in-frame clonotypes and omits some of them. The sample includes about 170,000 clones, roughly four fifths of them seen just once. The sequenced sample consisted of PBMCs or T cells enriched from blood (not recorded which). These receptors were obtained from a man in his forties or fifties who had recovered from COVID-19. The CDR3 runs from the conserved cysteine through the conserved F or W. A D gene is named only where the DNA matches it firmly. Clone size is given for some rows only: seen once, a few or many times, or a class if the clone is expanded.

NA | NA | TRBJ1-1 | TRBV2 | TGTGCCAGCAGTGCATACACTGAAGCTTTCTTT | CASSAYTEAFF
NA | TRBD2 | TRBJ2-3 | TRBV5-5 | TGTGCCAGCAGCTCCACTAGCGGGGGGGGCTATACGCAGTATTTT | CASSSTSGGGYTQYF
NA | TRBD2 | TRBJ2-2 | TRBV7-6 | TGTGCCAGCAGCTTAGTCGCTAGCGGGGGGGCGAGGACCGGGGAGCTGTTTTTT | CASSLVASGGARTGELFF
NA | TRBD1 | TRBJ1-2 | TRBV5-1 | TGCGCCAGCAGCTGGACAGGGGGAAGCTATGGCTACACCTTC | CASSWTGGSYGYTF
NA | NA | TRBJ2-2 | TRBV3-1/TRBV3-2 | TGTGCCAGCAGCCCTCTCCGGGGGAGTAACACCGGGGAGCTGTTTTTT | CASSPLRGSNTGELFF
NA | NA | TRBJ2-2 | TRBV10-3 | TGTGCCATCAGTGAGTCGGGGCAGAACACCGGGGAGCTGTTTTTT | CAISESGQNTGELFF
NA | TRBD1 | TRBJ1-2 | TRBV5-1 | TGCGCCAGCAGCAGAACCGGGACAGAACATGGCTACACCTTC | CASSRTGTEHGYTF
NA | TRBD1 | TRBJ1-2 | TRBV5-1 | TGCGCCAGCAGCTCATCAGGGGGTTCCTTCTATGGCTACACCTTC | CASSSSGGSFYGYTF
NA | NA | TRBJ2-1 | TRBV19 | TGTGCCAGCAAGACGCGACAGAACAATGAGCAGTTCTTC | CASKTRQNNEQFF
NA | NA | TRBJ1-4 | TRBV11-2 | TGTGCCACGGGGAGGCAGCCTAATGAAAAACTGTTTTTT | CATGRQPNEKLFF
NA | NA | TRBJ1-2 | TRBV19 | TGTGCCAGTAGTATATTTACCGGCGGGATCCACGGGCATGGCTACACCTTC | CASSIFTGGIHGHGYTF
once | NA | TRBJ2-7 | TRBV5-1 | TGCGCCAGCAGCTATGGGGCAGGGGCCTACGAGCAGTACTTC | CASSYGAGAYEQYF
NA | TRBD2 | TRBJ2-1 | TRBV29-1 | TGCAGCGTTGAAGCCCTAGCGGGGAATGAGCAGTTCTTC | CSVEALAGNEQFF
few | NA | TRBJ1-4 | TRBV11-2 | TGTGCCAGCAGCCGAGGACAGCTTAATGAAAAACTGTTTTTT | CASSRGQLNEKLFF
NA | NA | TRBJ2-3 | TRBV19 | TGTGCCAGTAGTATATCGGGCAGGGTTGTGACAGATACGCAGTATTTT | CASSISGRVVTDTQYF
NA | NA | TRBJ1-2 | TRBV2 | TGTGCCAGCAGTGTCCGGGGGTTCTATGGCTACACCTTC | CASSVRGFYGYTF
few | TRBD1 | TRBJ2-2 | TRBV7-9 | TGTGCCAGCAGCTCGCAGGGGACAGGGTTTACCGGGGAGCTGTTTTTT | CASSSQGTGFTGELFF
NA | TRBD2 | TRBJ2-7 | TRBV5-1 | TGCGCCAGCAGCTTGGACACTAGCGGGGCGGGGTACGAGCAGTACTTC | CASSLDTSGAGYEQYF
NA | NA | TRBJ2-7 | TRBV7-8 | TGTGCCAGCAGCTCCATGGGGGCCAGGGCAAAGGAAACCTACGAGCAGTACTTC | CASSSMGARAKETYEQYF
NA | TRBD1 | TRBJ2-2 | TRBV19 | TGTGCCAGTAGTAGGGACAGGGAGAGGACCGGGGAGCTGTTTTTT | CASSRDRERTGELFF
NA | NA | TRBJ1-6 | TRBV19 | TGTGCCAGTAGTATCCCCAGGGTCCATCCCCTCCACTTT | CASSIPRVHPLHF
NA | NA | TRBJ1-2 | TRBV18 | TGTGCCAGCTCATCGAGGTCCGGGGAGGGCTACACCTTC | CASSSRSGEGYTF
NA | TRBD1 | TRBJ1-5 | TRBV4-2 | TGTGCCAGCAGCCAAATCAGGGGGCCCAATCAGCCCCAGCATTTT | CASSQIRGPNQPQHF
NA | NA | TRBJ1-1 | TRBV6-5 | TGTGCCACCTTTTTTTTGAACACTGAAGCTTTCTTT | CATFFLNTEAFF
NA | NA | TRBJ2-2 | TRBV5-1 | TGCGCCAGCGGTATTATGTTCTCAGGGACCGGGGAGCTGTTTTTT | CASGIMFSGTGELFF
NA | NA | TRBJ1-1 | TRBV7-3 | TGTGCCAGCAGCTTAACCGGCGGGGGAACTGAAGCTTTCTTT | CASSLTGGGTEAFF
NA | NA | TRBJ1-4 | TRBV12-3/TRBV12-4 | TGTGCCAGCAGCCCAGGGTCGCGCGAAAAACTGTTTTTT | CASSPGSREKLFF
NA | TRBD1 | TRBJ1-2 | TRBV11-3 | TGTGCCAGCAGCTTAACAGGGGCGAACTATGGCTACACCTTC | CASSLTGANYGYTF
NA | TRBD1 | TRBJ1-1 | TRBV9 | TGTGCCAGCAGCGTAGTTGGGACAGGGCCGGCTGAAGCTTTCTTT | CASSVVGTGPAEAFF
NA | NA | TRBJ1-2 | TRBV18 | TGTGCCAGCTCACAAACGGACAGCAACTATGGCTACACCTTC | CASSQTDSNYGYTF
NA | NA | TRBJ1-2 | TRBV19 | TGTGCCAGTAGTAATACAGGGATTCGGTATGGCTACACCTTC | CASSNTGIRYGYTF
NA | NA | TRBJ2-1 | TRBV28 | TGTGCCAGCAAGTTGGGGGGCTCCTACAATGAGCAGTTCTTC | CASKLGGSYNEQFF
NA | TRBD1 | TRBJ1-1 | TRBV6-6 | TGTGCCAGCAGTTACCTACGGACAGGGTTGAGGACTGAAGCTTTCTTT | CASSYLRTGLRTEAFF
NA | NA | TRBJ2-7 | TRBV5-5 | TGTGCCAGCAGCTTGTCGGCAGCGGAGCACTACGAGCAGTACTTC | CASSLSAAEHYEQYF
NA | TRBD1 | TRBJ2-2 | TRBV5-4 | TGTGCCAGCAGCTTGGACAGGGGAAACACCGGGGAGCTGTTTTTT | CASSLDRGNTGELFF
few | NA | TRBJ2-7 | TRBV12-3/TRBV12-4 | TGTGCCAGCAGGGACAGCTCCTACGAGCAGTACTTC | CASRDSSYEQYF
NA | NA | TRBJ2-3 | TRBV14 | TGTGCCAGCAGCCTGAGCCGAAGCACAGATACGCAGTATTTT | CASSLSRSTDTQYF
NA | NA | TRBJ1-1 | TRBV4-3 | TGCGCCAGCAGCCAAGAACTTACGGGGGGCCGGACTGAAGCTTTCTTT | CASSQELTGGRTEAFF
NA | NA | TRBJ2-3 | TRBV18 | TGTGCCAGCTCACCAAGCCATAAGCAGTATTTT | CASSPSHKQYF
NA | TRBD1 | TRBJ2-3 | TRBV6-5 | TGTGCCAGCACCCCCCCTCAGGGGGTCGAAACGCAGTATTTT | CASTPPQGVETQYF
NA | TRBD1 | TRBJ1-3 | TRBV6-5 | TGTGCCAGCAGTCAACAGGGGGCTGGAAACACCATATATTTT | CASSQQGAGNTIYF
NA | TRBD1 | TRBJ2-7 | TRBV4-2 | TGTGCCAGCAGCCAAGAAGCTACCGGGACAGGGGTCTACGAGCAGTACTTC | CASSQEATGTGVYEQYF
NA | NA | TRBJ1-4 | TRBV6-6 | TGTGCCAGCAGTTACTCGGCCGCAAATGAAAAACTGTTTTTT | CASSYSAANEKLFF
NA | NA | TRBJ1-2 | TRBV5-5 | TGTGCCAGCAGCTTGGGGGCAGATTCTAACTATGGCTACACCTTC | CASSLGADSNYGYTF
few | NA | TRBJ1-2 | TRBV7-2 | TGTGCCAGCAGCTTAAGCGGACTGCGCAACACCTTC | CASSLSGLRNTF
NA | NA | TRBJ1-6 | TRBV28 | TGTGCCAGCAGAGGCACAGTATCCAATAATTCACCCCTCCACTTT | CASRGTVSNNSPLHF
once | NA | TRBJ1-5 | TRBV5-1 | TGCGCCAGCAGCTTGACCGGGGTCCAGCCCCAGCATTTT | CASSLTGVQPQHF
NA | NA | TRBJ1-2 | TRBV11-2 | TGTGCCAGCAGCTTAAAGGCAGGGCCCTATGGCTACACCTTC | CASSLKAGPYGYTF
NA | NA | TRBJ1-2 | TRBV12-3/TRBV12-4 | TGTGCCAGCTACTCGGGCTATGGCTACACCTTC | CASYSGYGYTF
NA | TRBD1 | TRBJ1-4 | TRBV18 | TGTGCCAGCTCAGACAGGGGTGGAGAAAAACTGTTTTTT | CASSDRGGEKLFF
NA | NA | TRBJ2-1 | TRBV11-3 | TGTGCCAGCAGCTATCCCCCCCGGGAACACTACAATGAGCAGTTCTTC | CASSYPPREHYNEQFF
once | TRBD1 | TRBJ1-2 | TRBV3-1/TRBV3-2 | TGTGCCAGCAGCCAAGATGGGCGGAGGGGGCAGGGCTACACCTTC | CASSQDGRRGQGYTF
NA | NA | TRBJ1-1 | TRBV20-1 | TGCAGCTTCAGGGTGAACACTGAAGCTTTCTTT | CSFRVNTEAFF
NA | TRBD1 | TRBJ1-4 | TRBV5-6 | TGTGCCAGCAGCCGCATCCCCGACAGGGATTTTGAAAAACTGTTTTTT | CASSRIPDRDFEKLFF
NA | NA | TRBJ1-4 | TRBV4-3 | TGCGCCAGCAGCCAAGAGAGGGCCTTTGCAAATGAAAAACTGTTTTTT | CASSQERAFANEKLFF